The next 5 T cell receptor beta chains were all read from a single sample in a study of identical twins. Via MiXCR, TCRdb re-called the 5' RACE reads, giving one row per CDR3 protein. The profile shows roughly 720,000 distinct CDR3 sequences, 15% to 20% of them singletons. The sample was also linked to a second study, of T cells expressing NK-cell markers.

The material sequenced was PBMCs. The source of these receptors is a woman under 30 in good health.

V gene TRBV7-2 combines with J gene TRBJ2-3; 14 bases are shared with TRBD2. Trimming at V came to 0 bases and at J to 11 bases, leaving 4 bases not matched to a gene. The germline V gene encodes CDR1 SGHTA and CDR2 FQGNSA. The length of the CDR3 is 15 residues. The CDR3 loop is CASSLAGTSGRMQYF. CDR3 coding DNA: TGTGCCAGCAGCTTAGCAGGGACTAGCGGGAGAATGCAGTATTTT.

This rearrangement joins TRBV5-1 to TRBJ2-7, with 10 bases aligning to TRBD1. Trimming at V came to 0 bases and at J to 7 bases, leaving 7 bases not matched to a gene. The length of the CDR3 is 15 residues. Looked up from germline, CDR1 is SGHRS and CDR2 is YFSETQ. This CDR3 is CASSLAGTGEIEQYF. The CDR3 DNA follows: TGCGCCAGCAGCTTGGCTGGGACAGGGGAGATAGAGCAGTACTTC. The full variable domain, completed using reference TRBV5-1 and TRBJ2-7, is KAGVTQTPRYLIKTRGQQVTLSCSPISGHRSVSWYQQTPGQGLQFLFEYFSETQRNKGNFPGRFSGRQFSNSRSEMNVSTLELGDSALYLCASSLAGTGEIEQYFGPGTRLTVT.

CDR3 loop: CSARDRRFSTDTQYF. CDR3 DNA sequence: TGCAGTGCTAGAGATAGACGATTTAGCACAGATACGCAGTATTTT. The chain employs TRBV20-1 and TRBJ2-3; no definite D call. The germline V and J ends were trimmed by 0 bases and 0 bases, with 10 bases remaining between them. The CDR3 contains 15 residues. Germline V lookup: CDR1 DFQATT, CDR2 SNEGSKA (reference sequence).

This clonotype was found a few times. This chain joins TRBV3-1 and TRBJ2-7, with TRBD2 as a possible D gene (5 bases). This CDR3 spans 15 amino acids. The V gene's germline CDR1 is LGHDT and CDR2 YNNKEL (reference sequence). V lost 3 bases and J lost 5, with 17 bases in between. CDR3 coding DNA: TGTGCCAGCAGCCACGTTTTTGGAGGCTTGGACGAGCAGTACTTC. Translated: CASSHVFGGLDEQYF.

The CDR3 is CASSPGRGPTDTQYF. The CDR3 DNA follows: TGTGCCAGCTCCCCCGGCAGGGGGCCCACGGATACGCAGTATTTT. The J gene is TRBJ2-3, the V gene TRBV11-2; 8 positions agree with TRBD1. The CDR3 consists of 15 residues. Trimming cost V 8 bases and J 6 bases; bases outside gene matches: 13. CDR1 SGHAT and CDR2 FQNNGV come from the germline V gene.